This note documents a single T cell receptor beta chain sequence. V was pared by 6 bases and J by 7 bases, with 15 bases between. Germline CDR1 and CDR2: SGHTA and FQGNSA. The CDR3 runs 13 residues. This entry is derived from a study of identical twins. TCRdb re-analysed the 5' RACE reads in MiXCR, keeping a single row per CDR3 protein. The data hold around 200,000 distinct CDR3 sequences, with approximately 9% observed a single time. This sequence joins TRBV7-2 and TRBJ2-5, with TRBD1 as a possible D gene (6 bases). The source of this sequence is a woman aged 18-29 years in good health. Material for sequencing was memory (CD45RO+) T cells sorted from blood. The CDR3: CASRSQGRGTQYF. The CDR3 region has the DNA TGTGCCAGCAGGTCTCAGGGGCGAGGGACCCAGTACTTC.